The 24 T cell receptor beta chains below all came from one sample that was sequenced in a study of cytomegalovirus exposure and HLA in healthy donors. Use of 60 Vbeta and 13 Jbeta primers characterized the PCR. Method: immunoSEQ multiplex PCR; TCRdb's copy keeps in-frame clones and lacks some. The sample lists 150,000 to 200,000 clones, roughly 79% occurring once. Sequenced: PBMCs. The receptors come from a woman aged 25-40 years in good health and CMV-seropositive.

This clone came up once. V gene TRBV10-3 combines with J gene TRBJ2-5; 14 nucleotides match TRBD2. The DNA end is a closer match to TRBJ2-7, so the J assignment may be wrong. CDR1 is ENHRY, CDR2 SYGVKD, per germline. The CDR3 covers 15 residues. The CDR3 protein is CAISAGLAGVYEQYF. CDR3 coding DNA: TGTGCCATCAGCGCGGGACTAGCGGGAGTCTACGAGCAGTACTTC.

This chain connects TRBV6-5 to TRBJ1-2; 10 positions match TRBD1. V dropped 7 bases and J dropped 3; count of bases not matched to a gene: 5. CDR3 length: 14 amino acids. Germline CDR1 is MNHEY and CDR2 is SVGAGI. The CDR3 DNA reads TGTGCCAGCACCCGGGGACAGGGGTACTATGGCTACACCTTC. The encoded protein is CASTRGQGYYGYTF.

This chain connects TRBV10-1 to TRBJ1-2, with unresolved D. CDR3 size: 14 residues. V lost 6 bases and J 0 bases, leaving 11 bases between the germline ends. Germline CDR1 WNHNN, CDR2 SYGVQD (reference sequence). This CDR3 is CASSPRVANYGYTF. In DNA form, the CDR3 reads TGCGCCAGCAGCCCGCGGGTCGCTAACTATGGCTACACCTTC.

This clone was observed a single time. This chain links TRBV16 with TRBJ2-1; TRBD2 agrees at 11 bases. CDR3 length: 16 amino acids. With 2 bases clipped from V and 7 bases from J, the junction kept 7 bases outside the gene matches. Germline loops: CDR1 KGHSY, CDR2 FQNENV. The CDR3 region has the DNA TGTGCCAGCAGCCAAACGGGACTAGCGGTCAGTAATGAGCAGTTCTTC. As protein: CASSQTGLAVSNEQFF.

V usage is TRBV19 and J usage is TRBJ1-3; D uncertain. V lost 4 bases and J 4 bases, leaving 8 bases between the germline ends. CDR3 length equals 13 residues. The germline V gene encodes CDR1 LNHDA and CDR2 SQIVND (reference sequence). The CDR3 region is CASSSWSGNTIYF. The DNA for the CDR3 is TGTGCCAGTAGTAGCTGGAGCGGAAACACCATATATTTT.

V is TRBV10-1 and J is TRBJ1-1; 9 bases align to TRBD1. J lost 0 bases, V lost 3 bases, and 5 bases had no gene match. The germline V gene has CDR1 WNHNN and CDR2 SYGVQD (reference sequence). The CDR3 totals 16 residues. The CDR3 nucleotides are TGCGCCAGCAGTGAAAAGAGGACAGGGGTGAACACTGAAGCTTTCTTT. Translated: CASSEKRTGVNTEAFF.

This clone was seen a single time. The V call is TRBV2, the J call TRBJ1-2; 7 bases agree with TRBD1. V was pared by 3 bases and J by 5 bases, with 9 bases of the junction left unmatched. CDR1 and CDR2 from the germline V gene are SNHLY and FYNNEI. This CDR3 is 15 amino acids long. CDR3 sequence reads: CASSDDRVGRYGYTF. DNA for the CDR3: TGTGCCAGCAGTGACGACAGGGTGGGAAGATATGGCTACACCTTC.

The rearrangement links TRBV5-1 to TRBJ2-7; 13 nucleotides match TRBD2. V lost 1 base, J lost 9 bases, and 7 bases stayed unmatched. This CDR3 contains 15 residues. CDR1 SGHRS and CDR2 YFSETQ come from the germline V gene. In DNA, the CDR3 is TGCGCCAGCAGCTTGACTAGCGGGAGGGGGATAGGGCAGTACTTC. Its translation is CASSLTSGRGIGQYF.

Note on this clone: This sample includes further DNA sequences coding for the same CDR3. The chain has TRBV6-6 and TRBJ2-5, with D unclear. This CDR3 comprises 11 residues. Trimming stripped 5 bases from V and 2 bases from J, with 3 bases between. The V gene's germline CDR1 is MNHNY and CDR2 SVGAGI (reference sequence). In nucleotides, the CDR3 is TGTGCCAGCAGTCAACAAGAGACCCAGTACTTC. As protein: CASSQQETQYF.

J is TRBJ1-1 and V is TRBV29-1; 7 positions agree with TRBD1. The junction had 6 bases not matched to a gene; V was cut back by 7 bases and J by 7 bases. Germline V gives CDR1 SQVTM, CDR2 ANQGSEA. The CDR3 length is 11 residues. This chain's CDR3 is CSARGISEAFF. The CDR3 DNA is TGCAGCGCCAGGGGGATCAGTGAAGCTTTCTTT. The full variable domain, its missing parts supplied by reference TRBV29-1 and TRBJ1-1, is SAVISQKPSRDICQRGTSLTIQCQVDSQVTMMFWYRQQPGQSLTLIATANQGSEATYESGFVIDKFPISRPNLTFSTLTVSNMSPEDSSIYLCSARGISEAFFGQGTRLTVV.

The chain uses TRBV7-2 and TRBJ1-1; a weak D match, TRBD1 (5 bases). This CDR3 is built from 15 residues. V gave up 5 bases and J gave up 6 bases, with 19 bases separating them. Germline CDR1 reads SGHTA; CDR2 reads FQGNSA. As DNA, the CDR3 is TGTGCCAGCAGCGAGATCCAGGGTTTAGAAGCTGAAGCTTTCTTT. Translating it yields CASSEIQGLEAEAFF.

The V call is TRBV28, the J call TRBJ1-3; D is unclear. The germline V and J ends were trimmed by 1 base and 0 bases, with 7 bases remaining between them. This CDR3 is built from 15 residues. Per germline, CDR1 MDHEN and CDR2 SYDVKM. This CDR3 is CASSLFGSSGNTIYF. The DNA for the CDR3 is TGTGCCAGCAGTTTATTTGGCAGCTCTGGAAACACCATATATTTT.

The chain joins TRBV5-6 to TRBJ1-2, with no clear D. With 2 bases removed from V and 1 base from J, the gap between germline ends came to 9 bases. This CDR3 is built from 14 residues. Per the germline V gene, CDR1 is SGHDT and CDR2 is YYEEEE. The CDR3 protein is CASSLVVGNYGYTF. The DNA of the CDR3 is TGTGCCAGCAGCTTAGTAGTCGGTAACTATGGCTACACCTTC.

This clone was observed once. CDR3: CASSGAGGLQETQYF. In nucleotides, the CDR3 is TGTGCCAGCAGTGGAGCGGGAGGCCTCCAAGAGACCCAGTACTTC. The rearrangement uses TRBV2 and TRBJ2-5; 9 bases map to TRBD2. Germline CDR1 SNHLY, CDR2 FYNNEI. There are 15 residues in the CDR3. J was trimmed by 1 base and V by 4 bases; bases with no gene match: 4.

V is TRBV27 and J is TRBJ2-2; D possibly corresponds to TRBD2 (6 bases). V lost 0 bases and J 0 bases, leaving 8 bases between the germline ends. The CDR3 sequence is 16 residues long. The germline V gene encodes CDR1 MNHEY and CDR2 SMNVEV (reference sequence). The CDR3 spells CASSLSRGTNTGELFF. The CDR3 nucleotides are TGTGCCAGCAGTTTATCGCGGGGTACGAACACCGGGGAGCTGTTTTTT.

This clone occurred once. The rearrangement links TRBV7-9 to TRBJ1-5; 7 bases agree with TRBD1. J lost 6 bases, V lost 1 base, and 9 bases had no gene match. The CDR3 is 16 amino acids. Germline-derived CDR1 and CDR2 are SEHNR and FQNEAQ (reference sequence). Written as DNA, the CDR3 is TGTGCCAGCAGCTTAGAACGGACAGGCGCCGCTCAGCCCCAGCATTTT. Protein sequence: CASSLERTGAAQPQHF. Together with reference TRBV7-9 and TRBJ1-5, the CDR3 gives the full variable domain: DTGVSQNPRHKITKRGQNVTFRCDPISEHNRLYWYRQTLGQGPEFLTYFQNEAQLEKSRLLSDRFSAERPKGSFSTLEIQRTEQGDSAMYLCASSLERTGAAQPQHFGDGTRLSIL.

V is TRBV30 and J is TRBJ1-2, with a tentative D call TRBD1 (5 bases). The CDR3 runs to 12 residues. Trimming stripped 4 bases from V and 7 bases from J, with 13 bases between. Germline V CDR1 and CDR2: GTSNPN, SVGIG (reference sequence). In DNA form, the CDR3 reads TGTGCCTGGACGATGGGGGAGGGTGGCTACACCTTC. Amino acid sequence: CAWTMGEGGYTF.

The chain combines TRBV20-1 with TRBJ2-1; D is unclear. Germline CDR1 is DFQATT and CDR2 is SNEGSKA (reference sequence). The V end was cut by 6 bases, the J end by 9 bases, with 12 bases between. The CDR3 covers 11 residues. CDR3: CSAHSPREQFF. In nucleotides, the CDR3 is TGCAGTGCCCACTCCCCCCGTGAGCAGTTCTTC.

The CDR3, as DNA: TGCAGCGTTGGAGCGGGACTAGGCTACGAGCAGTACTTC. Its translation: CSVGAGLGYEQYF. The gene calls are TRBV29-1 and TRBJ2-7; TRBD2 matches at 8 bases. CDR3 length equals 13 residues. The germline V gene encodes CDR1 SQVTM and CDR2 ANQGSEA. The trim removed 4 bases at V and 3 bases at J, leaving 5 bases unmatched.

The CDR3 reads CASTPGDSHMASPLHF. The CDR3 DNA is TGTGCCAGCACCCCCGGGGACTCTCATATGGCCTCACCCCTCCACTTT. V gene TRBV2 combines with J gene TRBJ1-6; perhaps TRBD1 as D (5 bases). The CDR3 extends over 16 amino acids. From germline, CDR1 is SNHLY and CDR2 FYNNEI. Trimming shortened V by 7 bases and J by 10 bases, and 23 bases separated the two germline ends.

The rearrangement joins TRBV13 to TRBJ2-1, with 7 bases lining up with TRBD2. Germline trimming cut 1 base from V and 12 bases from J; bases unmatched to any gene: 12. This CDR3 is 15 amino acids long. Germline V gene sequence: CDR1 PRHDT, CDR2 FYEKMQ (reference sequence). The CDR3 loop is CASSLAGDGRGGQFF. In DNA, the CDR3 is TGTGCCAGCAGCTTAGCGGGGGATGGGCGCGGGGGGCAGTTCTTC. The full variable domain, rest sourced from reference TRBV13 and TRBJ2-1, is AAGVIQSPRHLIKEKRETATLKCYPIPRHDTVYWYQQGPGQDPQFLISFYEKMQSDKGSIPDRFSAQQFSDYHSELNMSSLELGDSALYFCASSLAGDGRGGQFFGPGTRLTVL.

CDR3 loop: CASSLAGRTSSTDTQYF. CDR3 coding DNA: TGTGCCAGCAGCTTAGCCGGCAGGACTTCTAGCACAGATACGCAGTATTTT. The chain uses TRBV7-9 and TRBJ2-3, with D perhaps TRBD2 (5 bases). In germline, CDR1 is SEHNR, CDR2 FQNEAQ (reference sequence). The CDR3 length is 17 residues. V lost 0 bases to trimming and J lost 0 bases, with 13 bases between them.

The J gene is TRBJ2-1, the V gene TRBV7-6; the match to TRBD1 covers 7 bases. The germline CDR1 and CDR2 sequences are SGHVS and FNYEAQ. CDR3 length equals 13 residues. The junction had 6 bases not matched to a gene; V was cut back by 6 bases and J by 7 bases. The DNA of the CDR3 is TGTGCCAGCAGTTCAGGGGGTCGGAATGAGCAGTTCTTC. Protein: CASSSGGRNEQFF. The variable domain in full, with the rest retrieved from reference TRBV7-6 and TRBJ2-1, is GAGVSQSPRYKVTKRGQDVALRCDPISGHVSLYWYRQALGQGPEFLTYFNYEAQQDKSGLPNDRFSAERPEGSISTLTIQRTEQRDSAMYRCASSSGGRNEQFFGPGTRLTVL.

The table lists this clone with a count of one. The chain uses TRBV28 and TRBJ2-3, with 8 nucleotides matching TRBD2. Germline V gives CDR1 MDHEN, CDR2 SYDVKM. This CDR3 region has 19 residues. The trim removed 5 bases at V and 2 bases at J, leaving 18 bases unmatched. The CDR3: CASSLITSGGPTDTDTQYF. CDR3 in DNA: TGTGCCAGCAGTCTTATTACCTCGGGGGGGCCAACGGACACAGATACGCAGTATTTT.